The next 3 T cell receptor beta chains were all read from a single sample in a study of T cells in Graves' hyperthyroidism and ophthalmopathy. Researchers took RNA transcripts and amplified the TCR beta CDR3 regions from them. HTBI primers were the set used in a first-round RT-PCR of the TCR CDR3. In TCRdb, the multiplex PCR reads were re-called with MiXCR into one record per CDR3 protein. This sample carries 250,000 to 300,000 distinct CDR3 sequences, roughly 19% of them seen once, and the ten largest clones take just under 40%. Sample: blood. These receptors all come from a man aged 45-65 years with Graves' ophthalmopathy.

The chain employs TRBV5-1 and TRBJ1-6; D perhaps matches TRBD1 (5 bases). The V and J ends lost 4 bases and 7 bases respectively, with 15 bases between them. CDR1 is SGHRS and CDR2 is YFSETQ in the germline V gene. This CDR3 comprises 15 residues. The CDR3, as DNA: TGCGCCAGCAGCACGGGACGGGCGACGAATTCACCCCTCCACTTT. This translates into CASSTGRATNSPLHF.

This clonotype has more than one count but fewer than ten. The V gene is TRBV11-1, the J gene TRBJ2-7, with D perhaps given as TRBD1 or TRBD2 (5 bases each). Deletions cut 8 bases from V and 0 bases from J, with 14 bases between. Germline-derived CDR1 and CDR2 are SGHAT and FQDESV (reference sequence). CDR3 length: 14 amino acids. DNA for the CDR3: TGTGCCAGCGTCCGGGACGCGAGCTCCTACGAGCAGTACTTC. The encoded protein is CASVRDASSYEQYF. Filled out from reference TRBV11-1 and TRBJ2-7, the complete variable domain reads EAEVAQSPRYKITEKSQAVAFWCDPISGHATLYWYRQILGQGPELLVQFQDESVVDDSQLPKDRFSAERLKGVDSTLKIQPAELGDSAMYLCASVRDASSYEQYFGPGTRLTVT.

The table lists this clonotype with a few counts. This chain links TRBV6-1 with TRBJ2-6; 8 bases are shared with TRBD1. The CDR3 spans 20 residues. Germline V CDR1 and CDR2: MNHNS, SASEGT. Trimming at V came to 2 bases and at J to 0 bases, leaving 12 bases not matched to a gene. The CDR3 region is CASSERTLRGPSSGANVLTF. The CDR3 nucleotides read TGTGCCAGCAGTGAAAGGACTCTCAGGGGGCCAAGCTCTGGGGCCAACGTCCTGACTTTC.